A selection of T cell receptor beta chains follows, all from one sample in a study of regulatory T cells in long-lasting Graves disease. TCRdb re-analysed the multiplex PCR reads in MiXCR, keeping a single row per CDR3 protein. The sample lists 400,000 to 500,000 distinct CDR3 sequences; about 15% were seen once. The data were also submitted as part of a second study, on T cells in Graves' hyperthyroidism and ophthalmopathy.

This specimen consisted of peripheral blood mononuclear cells (PBMCs), obtained at new diagnosis, from a patient treated with antithyroid drugs. The receptors stem from a woman under 40 with Graves disease. Both conserved end residues are part of each CDR3. The order of the fields is clone size, J gene, D gene, CDR3 length, V gene, CDR3 DNA, CDR3 protein. The D gene is left open where the match is weak. A row's size may be missing; if present it is once, few, many or a size class.

>many|TRBJ2-6|TRBD2|18|TRBV28
TGTGCCAGCAGTTTACCTGGACTAGCCCCCTCTGGGGCCAACGTCCTGACTTTC
CASSLPGLAPSGANVLTF
>many|TRBJ2-3|.|15|TRBV5-1
TGTGCCAGCAGCACACGGACAGAGATCACAGATACGCAGTATTTT
CASSTRTEITDTQYF
>few|TRBJ1-1|.|12|TRBV6-1
TGTGCCAGCAGTGAAGGGGGCTTTGAAGCTTTCTTT
CASSEGGFEAFF
>few|TRBJ2-1|.|16|TRBV4-1
TGCGCCAGCAGCCACGATAGGCCGTACGTTGTGAATGAGCAGTTCTTC
CASSHDRPYVVNEQFF
>many|TRBJ1-5|.|16|TRBV25-1
TGTGCCAGCAGTGAACACACAGGGTCGGGGAATCAGCCCCAGCATTTT
CASSEHTGSGNQPQHF
>many|TRBJ1-1|TRBD1|17|TRBV19
TGTGCCAGTCGCGACAGGGTCCAGACTTACATGAACACTGAAGCTTTCTTT
CASRDRVQTYMNTEAFF
>.|TRBJ2-6|.|15|TRBV6-2/TRBV6-3
TGTGCCAGCAGCCCGGGATTTATGAGGGCCAACGTCCTGACTTTC
CASSPGFMRANVLTF
>many|TRBJ1-1|.|16|TRBV30
TGTGCCTGGATCTTTAGCCTCAGGGTGGGGAACACTGAAGCTTTCTTT
CAWIFSLRVGNTEAFF
>many|TRBJ2-6|.|15|TRBV28
TGTGCCAGCGGAGAGGGAGGTTCTGGGGCCAACGTCCTGACTTTC
CASGEGGSGANVLTF
>few|TRBJ2-3|TRBD2|17|TRBV6-2/TRBV6-3
TGTGCCAGCAGTTTTCTAGCGGGAGGGCCGGAAACAGATACGCAGTATTTT
CASSFLAGGPETDTQYF
>.|TRBJ2-7|TRBD2|18|TRBV7-8
TGTGCCAGCAGCTTAGCGTGGACTAGCGGAAGCCGGGGCTACGAGCAGTACTTC
CASSLAWTSGSRGYEQYF
>many|TRBJ1-3|TRBD1|14|TRBV19
TGTGCCACCCGAGCCGGGACAGGGATGGACACCATATATTTT
CATRAGTGMDTIYF
>many|TRBJ2-1|TRBD1|15|TRBV24-1
TGTGCCACCAGTCGGCAGACAGGGCTGGACAATGAGCAGTTCTTC
CATSRQTGLDNEQFF
>.|TRBJ1-2|.|9|TRBV20-1
TGCAGCCCGGACTATGGCTACACCTTC
CSPDYGYTF
>few|TRBJ2-3|.|16|TRBV9
TGTGCCAGCAGCGTAGGTTTAGCGACATACACAGATACGCAGTATTTT
CASSVGLATYTDTQYF
>many|TRBJ2-5|.|12|TRBV20-1
TGCAACCCCGGGGACAAAGGAGAGACCCAGTACTTC
CNPGDKGETQYF
>many|TRBJ1-1|.|13|TRBV18
TGTGCCAGCAGCCCCGGGCTGAACACTGAAGCTTTCTTT
CASSPGLNTEAFF
>many|TRBJ2-3|TRBD2|15|TRBV20-1
TGCAGTGCTAGGGTAGCGGGAGGTGGCACAGATACGCAGTATTTT
CSARVAGGGTDTQYF
>few|TRBJ1-1|TRBD1|14|TRBV12-3/TRBV12-4
TGTGCCAGCAGTCGAGCCAGGGGGGGCACTGAAGCTTTCTTT
CASSRARGGTEAFF
>.|TRBJ2-1|TRBD1|17|TRBV19
TGTGCCAGTAGTCTCCGTCCCCACCGAGGACAGGGGGCTGAGCAGTTCTTC
CASSLRPHRGQGAEQFF
>many|TRBJ2-1|TRBD2|16|TRBV30
TGTGCCTGGTTGGGCCCTAGTAGCGGGATGTACAATGAGCAGTTCTTC
CAWLGPSSGMYNEQFF
>many|TRBJ1-2|.|11|TRBV10-3
TGTGCCATCAGCTTACAGGGCCGCTACACCTTC
CAISLQGRYTF
>.|TRBJ1-1|.|13|TRBV29-1
TGCAGCGGTATCGGGGGAGGGTTCACTGAAGCTTTCTTT
CSGIGGGFTEAFF
>.|TRBJ1-5|.|13|TRBV7-2
TGTGCCAGCAGCACCGGGGGAAAACAGCCCCAGCATTTT
CASSTGGKQPQHF
>.|TRBJ1-2|.|14|TRBV7-8
TGTGCCAGCAGCTCATCGACAGAAGACTATGGCTACACCTTC
CASSSSTEDYGYTF
>many|TRBJ2-3|TRBD2|14|TRBV20-1
TGCAGTGCCGTTAGCGGGAGGGGCACAGATACGCAGTATTTT
CSAVSGRGTDTQYF
>.|TRBJ2-7|TRBD2|16|TRBV19
TGTGCCAGTAGCCTTATGGGCGGGAGGAGCTCCTACGAGCAGTACTTC
CASSLMGGRSSYEQYF
>few|TRBJ2-2|TRBD2|15|TRBV24-1
TGTGCCGTCCGGACTAGCGGGAGTAGGGGCGGGGAGCTGTTTTTT
CAVRTSGSRGGELFF
>few|TRBJ2-1|TRBD2|15|TRBV5-1
TGCGCCAGCAGCTTGGCCGGAGGACTAGCTAATGAGCAGTTCTTC
CASSLAGGLANEQFF
>.|TRBJ1-1|.|15|TRBV6-4
TGTGCCAGCAGTGACTCTCTCGGGGGCGTCACTGAAGCTTTCTTT
CASSDSLGGVTEAFF
>few|TRBJ1-5|.|14|TRBV12-3/TRBV12-4
TGTGCCAGCCAGGAGGGGTCTAGTTGGCAGCCCCAGCATTTT
CASQEGSSWQPQHF
>many|TRBJ2-3|TRBD2|19|TRBV3-1
TGTGCCAGCAGCCAAGATGGAGGGACTAGCGGGAGTCCCACAGATACGCAGTATTTT
CASSQDGGTSGSPTDTQYF
>many|TRBJ1-5|.|16|TRBV6-1
TGTGCCAGCGGGAGAGGGGAGGGCAAGGGCAATCAGCCCCAGCATTTT
CASGRGEGKGNQPQHF
>few|TRBJ1-1|TRBD1|15|TRBV28
TGTGCCAGCAACTCGTACAGGGGGCAGAAAACTGAAGCTTTCTTT
CASNSYRGQKTEAFF